These 28 T cell receptor beta chains came from one sample sequenced in a study of T cells in Graves' hyperthyroidism and ophthalmopathy. Researchers amplified the TCR beta CDR3 regions from RNA transcripts. The TCR CDR3 first-round RT-PCR relied on the HTBI primer set. From the multiplex PCR reads, TCRdb called clonotypes with MiXCR, one entry per CDR3 protein. The table has around 540,000 distinct CDR3 sequences, 46% seen once; the top ten hold about 8.2%. What was sequenced was peripheral blood or thyroid tissue (not recorded which). These receptors were collected from a woman between 18 and 29 years old with Graves' hyperthyroidism.

This clonotype was recorded once. V usage is TRBV9 and J usage is TRBJ1-2; 11 bases fit TRBD1. V trimming: 2 bases; J trimming: 6 bases; junction bases outside the gene matches: 3. CDR1 SGDLS and CDR2 YYNGEE come from the germline V gene. This CDR3 region has 14 residues. CDR3 DNA sequence: TGTGCCAGCAGCGTGGACAGGGGGCAGGATGGCTACACCTTC. Translating it yields CASSVDRGQDGYTF.

This sequence joins TRBV7-2 and TRBJ1-6; the D gene is possibly TRBD1 (5 bases). Germline V gives CDR1 SGHTA, CDR2 FQGNSA. Trimming removed 8 bases from V and 10 bases from J, with 21 bases in between. The CDR3 is 15 residues long. The CDR3 DNA reads TGTGCCAGCTCACCGGAGTATCAGGGAGGATCACCCCTCCACTTT. Its translation: CASSPEYQGGSPLHF.

This clonotype was picked up many times. The rearrangement links TRBV29-1 to TRBJ1-2; no clear D gene. The CDR3 contains 13 residues. Trimming left V 1 base short and J 3 bases short, with 9 bases between. Germline CDR1 is SQVTM and CDR2 is ANQGSEA. The CDR3, as DNA: TGCAGCGTTGAAGTGGGGAGGGACTATGGCTACACCTTC. The encoded protein is CSVEVGRDYGYTF.

Concerning this clonotype: The junction departs from the called germline gene at one end, perhaps through a read error. This rearrangement joins TRBV19 to TRBJ2-6; D remains unclear. CDR3 length equals 14 residues. Looked up from germline, CDR1 is LNHDA and CDR2 is SQIVND (reference sequence). CDR3 coding DNA: TGTGCCAGTAGTATAGTTCGGACGGGCTACACTGAAGCTTTC. Protein product: CASSIVRTGYTEAF.

As regards this clonotype: The junction departs from the called germline gene at one end, perhaps through a read error. V usage is TRBV6-6 and J usage is TRBJ1-5, with D possibly TRBD1 on 6 matching bases. This CDR3 region has 14 residues. Germline CDR1 reads MNHNY; CDR2 reads SVGAGI (reference sequence). The CDR3 here is CVSSEPDRFQPQHF. The DNA of the CDR3 is TGTGTCAGCAGTGAACCCGACAGGTTTCAGCCCCAGCATTTT.

Notes on this clonotype: Given a much more abundant clone one base away, this may be a read error. The rearrangement links TRBV7-2 to TRBJ1-3; D may be TRBD1 (5 bases). Germline V gene sequence: CDR1 SGHTA, CDR2 FQGNSA. The CDR3 has 15 amino acids. The CDR3 protein is CASSLEGTSGSTIYF. The CDR3 DNA is TGTGCCAGCAGCTTAGAGGGGACCTCTGGAAGCACCATATATTTT.

The rearrangement joins TRBV5-1 to TRBJ2-7, with D possibly being TRBD2 (6 bases). V was shortened by 5 bases and J by 3 bases, with 15 bases between the two germline ends. The CDR3 is 14 residues long. The germline CDR1 and CDR2 sequences are SGHRS and YFSETQ. This chain's CDR3 is CASSFGDSGYEQYF. The CDR3 coding sequence is TGCGCCAGCAGTTTCGGGGATAGCGGCTACGAGCAGTACTTC.

Turning to this clonotype: Compared with germline, one end of the junction differs, possibly owing to a read error. The chain couples TRBV24-1 to TRBJ1-1; D perhaps matches TRBD1 (5 bases). Germline values: CDR1 KGHDR, CDR2 SFDVKD. The CDR3 loop spans 14 amino acids. DNA for the CDR3: TGTGCCACCAGTCCCAAAAACGGGGGAACCGAAGCTCTCTTT. It yields the protein CATSPKNGGTEALF.

This clonotype was seen once. The J gene is TRBJ2-2, the V gene TRBV20-1, with 8 nucleotides matching TRBD1. Germline assignment: CDR1 DFQATT and CDR2 SNEGSKA (reference sequence). The CDR3 is 12 residues long. V gave up 5 bases and J gave up 5 bases; unmatched junction bases: 1. The CDR3 loop reads CSAGQGTGELFF. CDR3 coding DNA: TGCAGTGCTGGACAGGGAACCGGGGAGCTGTTTTTT.

The chain uses TRBV29-1 and TRBJ1-1; D might be TRBD1 (6 bases). The V end lost 1 base, the J end lost 0 bases, and 9 bases lay between the germline ends. The CDR3 has 14 residues. Germline CDR1 is SQVTM and CDR2 is ANQGSEA. For the CDR3, the DNA is TGCAGCGTTGAAGGGTGGACAGTGAACACTGAAGCTTTCTTT. Its protein product is CSVEGWTVNTEAFF.

Many counts were recorded for this clonotype. The chain couples TRBV5-1 to TRBJ1-1; D is possibly TRBD1 (5 bases). Trimming removed 0 bases at V and 4 bases at J, with 10 bases between. Germline values: CDR1 SGHRS, CDR2 YFSETQ. This CDR3 is built from 14 residues. The CDR3 reads CASSLEGDFTEAFF. CDR3 DNA: TGCGCCAGCAGCTTGGAAGGGGATTTCACTGAAGCTTTCTTT. Combining the CDR3 with reference TRBV5-1 and TRBJ1-1 gives the whole variable domain KAGVTQTPRYLIKTRGQQVTLSCSPISGHRSVSWYQQTPGQGLQFLFEYFSETQRNKGNFPGRFSGRQFSNSRSEMNVSTLELGDSALYLCASSLEGDFTEAFFGQGTRLTVV.

The chain has TRBV7-9 and TRBJ2-7, with 7 bases aligning to TRBD2. CDR3 length: 16 residues. Germline V CDR1 and CDR2: SEHNR, FQNEAQ (reference sequence). With V trimmed by 5 bases and J by 2 bases, 12 bases remained unmatched. Written as DNA, the CDR3 is TGTGCCAGCAGCCAAGATTCAGCGGGATGGGCCTACGAGCAGTACTTC. Translating it yields CASSQDSAGWAYEQYF.

The chain uses TRBV7-6 and TRBJ1-2, with 7 bases aligning to TRBD1. CDR1 and CDR2 (germline): SGHVS, FNYEAQ. V was clipped by 6 bases and J by 7 bases; unmatched bases: 8. The CDR3 is 13 amino acids. In DNA, the CDR3 is TGTGCCAGCAGTAACAAAAACAGGGGTGGCTACACCTTC. Its translation: CASSNKNRGGYTF.

This clonotype was detected once. The rearrangement joins TRBV12-5 to TRBJ2-7; 7 bases map to TRBD2. The germline gives CDR1 LGHNT, CDR2 FRNRAP. This CDR3 spans 17 amino acids. The V gene end was trimmed by 1 base and the J gene end by 2 bases; junction bases not matched to a gene: 11. The CDR3 DNA reads TGTGCTAGTGGTTTGGCGCTAGCGGTGGGAAGGACCTACGAGCAGTACTTC. It translates to CASGLALAVGRTYEQYF.

This clonotype was found many times. The chain uses TRBV29-1 and TRBJ1-2; D gene ambiguous. The CDR3 is 12 amino acids. Germline loops: CDR1 SQVTM, CDR2 ANQGSEA. V lost 5 bases, J lost 8 bases, and 15 bases lay in between. The CDR3 spells CSVRPGFRGYTF. As DNA, the CDR3 is TGCAGCGTTCGCCCGGGCTTTAGGGGCTACACCTTC.

About this clonotype: At one end, the junction sequence differs from germline, possibly due to a read error. The chain recombines TRBV29-1 with TRBJ1-1, with D uncertain. Germline values: CDR1 SQVTM, CDR2 ANQGSEA. The CDR3 has 12 amino acids. The CDR3 sequence: CSVEDLNTGAFF. As DNA, the CDR3 is TGCAGCGTTGAAGATTTGAACACTGGAGCTTTCTTT. Based on the CDR3 plus reference TRBV29-1 and TRBJ1-1, the full variable domain is SAVISQKPSRDICQRGTSLTIQCQVDSQVTMMFWYRQQPGQSLTLIATANQGSEATYESGFVIDKFPISRPNLTFSTLTVSNMSPEDSSIYLCSVEDLNTGAFFGQGTRLTVV.

The chain is built from TRBV2 and TRBJ2-7; D perhaps matches TRBD1 (5 bases). V gave up 0 bases and J gave up 1 base, with 13 bases separating them. The CDR3 has 16 residues. Germline CDR1 SNHLY, CDR2 FYNNEI. CDR3 DNA: TGTGCCAGCAGTGAAGCGGGGCGGACGTCTTCCTACGAGCAGTACTTC. Protein: CASSEAGRTSSYEQYF.

This clonotype has only one observation. One base away lies a much larger clone, so this may be a sequencing read error. The V and J genes are TRBV19 and TRBJ2-7; TRBD2 matches at 7 bases. V lost 6 bases to trimming and J lost 3 bases; unmatched junction nucleotides: 11. Germline V gene data show CDR1 as LNHDA and CDR2 as SQIVND (reference sequence). CDR3 length: 15 residues. The CDR3 DNA reads TGTGCCAGTAGGGTCGGAAGCGGGACGAGCTACGAGCAGTACTTC. It translates to CASRVGSGTSYEQYF.

V usage is TRBV2 and J usage is TRBJ1-5; D not resolved. The CDR3 is made up of 13 amino acids. The germline V gene encodes CDR1 SNHLY and CDR2 FYNNEI. Trimming stripped 8 bases from V and 2 bases from J, with 10 bases between. The DNA for the CDR3 is TGTGCCAGCCACGACACGGGCAATCAGCCCCAGCATTTT. Amino acid sequence: CASHDTGNQPQHF.

V is TRBV7-9 and J is TRBJ1-1; no clear D. Germline V gene data show CDR1 as SEHNR and CDR2 as FQNEAQ (reference sequence). Deletions cut 2 bases from V and 1 base from J, with 11 bases between. The CDR3 contains 15 residues. CDR3 DNA: TGTGCCAGCAGCTTATCGGGCGGTCGGAACACTGAAGCTTTCTTT. It codes for CASSLSGGRNTEAFF. The whole variable domain, remainder taken from reference TRBV7-9 and TRBJ1-1, is DTGVSQNPRHKITKRGQNVTFRCDPISEHNRLYWYRQTLGQGPEFLTYFQNEAQLEKSRLLSDRFSAERPKGSFSTLEIQRTEQGDSAMYLCASSLSGGRNTEAFFGQGTRLTVV.

Regarding this clonotype: One base away lies a much larger clone, so this may be a sequencing read error. The J gene is TRBJ2-5, the V gene TRBV2; possible D gene TRBD1, 5 bases. Germline assignment: CDR1 SNHLY and CDR2 FYNNEI. With 8 bases removed from V and 7 bases from J, the gap between germline ends came to 11 bases. This CDR3 contains 11 residues. Here the CDR3 reads CASRQSGTQYF. For the CDR3, the DNA is TGTGCCAGCCGACAGTCGGGGACCCAGTACTTC.

This chain connects TRBV15 to TRBJ2-5; 8 nucleotides match TRBD1. The J call is doubtful: the DNA matches TRBJ2-1 better. From germline, CDR1 is LNHNV and CDR2 YYDKDF (reference sequence). This CDR3 is 16 amino acids long. The CDR3 region is CATSRELGQGGNEQFF. Here the CDR3 DNA reads TGTGCCACCAGCAGAGAGCTAGGACAGGGAGGCAATGAGCAGTTCTTC.

The V and J genes are TRBV7-9 and TRBJ2-5; 9 nucleotides line up with TRBD2. After removal of 5 bases from V and 7 bases from J, the junction contained 11 bases not matched to a gene. This CDR3 is 15 amino acids long. Per germline, CDR1 SEHNR and CDR2 FQNEAQ (reference sequence). CDR3 sequence: CASSQALTSGRTQYF. CDR3 nucleotide sequence: TGTGCCAGCAGCCAAGCCTTGACTAGCGGCCGGACCCAGTACTTC.

Many counts were recorded for this clonotype. V usage is TRBV7-9 and J usage is TRBJ1-1; D unresolved. Looked up from germline, CDR1 is SEHNR and CDR2 is FQNEAQ (reference sequence). The CDR3 extends over 13 amino acids. Trimming shortened V by 3 bases and J by 9 bases, and 14 bases separated the two germline ends. CDR3 in amino acids: CASSLSGPEQAFF. The CDR3 coding sequence is TGTGCCAGCAGCTTGTCTGGGCCAGAACAAGCTTTCTTT.

The chain recombines TRBV29-1 with TRBJ1-1, with 7 bases lining up with TRBD1. Germline V gives CDR1 SQVTM, CDR2 ANQGSEA. J lost 4 bases, V lost 7 bases, and 6 bases had no gene match. The CDR3 runs to 12 residues. The CDR3 loop reads CSDLDRVTEAFF. CDR3 DNA: TGCAGCGACCTTGACAGGGTCACTGAAGCTTTCTTT.

In DNA, the CDR3 is TGTGCCAGCAGCCCCCGAACAGGGGAGGCCACTGAAGCTTTCTTT. Its translation is CASSPRTGEATEAFF. The J gene is TRBJ1-1, the V gene TRBV7-9; 7 nucleotides align to TRBD1. This CDR3 spans 15 amino acids. CDR1 is SEHNR and CDR2 is FQNEAQ in the germline V gene (reference sequence). V lost 5 bases, J lost 4 bases, and 10 bases stayed unmatched.

The chain links TRBV25-1 to TRBJ1-3; D remains unclear. Germline lookup yields CDR1 MGHDK and CDR2 SYGVNS. V shed 5 bases and J shed 0 bases, with 14 bases lying between them. This CDR3 spans 16 amino acids. This chain's CDR3 is CASSLGPGRSGNTIYF. CDR3 DNA: TGTGCCAGCAGTTTAGGTCCGGGCCGCTCTGGAAACACCATATATTTT.

The J gene is TRBJ1-1, the V gene TRBV29-1; D not resolved. The V and J ends lost 0 bases and 1 base respectively, with 12 bases between them. Germline V gene data show CDR1 as SQVTM and CDR2 as ANQGSEA. The CDR3 runs to 15 residues. The CDR3 DNA is TGCAGCGTTGAAGATAGAGAAGACGCGAACACTGAAGCTTTCTTT. This codes for CSVEDREDANTEAFF. The whole variable domain, filled in from reference TRBV29-1 and TRBJ1-1, reads SAVISQKPSRDICQRGTSLTIQCQVDSQVTMMFWYRQQPGQSLTLIATANQGSEATYESGFVIDKFPISRPNLTFSTLTVSNMSPEDSSIYLCSVEDREDANTEAFFGQGTRLTVV.